This T cell receptor beta chain was identified in a study of T cell repertoires in cytomegalovirus infection. This clonotype was detected many times. From the reads, TCRdb called clonotypes with MiXCR, one entry per CDR3 protein. The table has 250,000 to 300,000 distinct CDR3 sequences, roughly 10% seen once. This CDR3 is 15 amino acids long. Trimming shortened V by 2 bases and J by 5 bases, and 14 bases separated the two germline ends. From germline, CDR1 is SGHTA and CDR2 FQGNSA. The material sequenced was PBMCs. This chain uses TRBV7-2 with TRBJ2-3; the D gene is possibly TRBD2 (6 bases). The clonotype was recovered from a human donor in good health (CMV status not recorded). Some clones in this sample may be carry-over from other donors' samples. In DNA, the CDR3 is TGTGCCAGCAGCTTACGGGGCGGGGTTGTAGATACGCAGTATTTT. Translating gives CASSLRGGVVDTQYF.